This T cell receptor (beta chain) was observed in a study of T cell responses to AZD1222 COVID-19 vaccine. Overall study findings and caveats: Clonal diversity was possibly underestimated, and the donors were mostly white British, with more females.

This table comes from immunoSEQ multiplex PCR, and its TCRdb copy is limited to in-frame clones, with some not included. The profile shows about 170,000 clones, approximately 90% of them singletons. To note about this clone: What it binds is not known.

V lost 7 bases, J lost 0 bases, and 12 bases lay in between. The CDR3 is 14 amino acids. Germline-derived CDR1 and CDR2 are MNHEY and SMNVEV (reference sequence). This receptor was obtained from an adult in good health. The specimen was peripheral blood, collected on day 0 of AZD1222 vaccination. This chain joins TRBV27 and TRBJ1-1; D is ambiguous. Here the CDR3 DNA reads TGTGCCAGCAATCGGCCGGGTATGAACACTGAAGCTTTCTTT. Its protein product is CASNRPGMNTEAFF.